This passage covers 31 T cell receptor beta chains from one sample sequenced in a study of early T cells in non-severe SARS-CoV-2 infection. TCRdb re-called the 5' RACE reads with MiXCR, one entry per CDR3 protein. The sample lists fewer than 60,000 distinct CDR3 sequences, roughly 9.3% seen once, with 14% to 15% in the top ten. The sequencing sample was made of whole blood. Receptors originate from an adult who was a healthcare worker with PCR-confirmed SARS-CoV-2 infection or an uninfected control (not recorded which).

Many counts were recorded for this clonotype. The rearrangement links TRBV27 to TRBJ2-1, with TRBD2 matching 11 bases. Trimming removed 8 bases from V and 8 bases from J; junction bases left unmatched: 5. The germline V gene encodes CDR1 MNHEY and CDR2 SMNVEV (reference sequence). The CDR3 sequence is 13 residues long. CDR3 sequence: CASHSGRGDEQFF. The CDR3 nucleotides are TGTGCCAGCCATAGCGGGAGGGGCGATGAGCAGTTCTTC.

At least ten counts were recorded for this clonotype. The J gene is TRBJ2-2, the V gene TRBV11-3, with a tentative D call TRBD2 (7 bases). The CDR3 is 17 residues long. V shed 5 bases and J shed 7 bases, with 23 bases lying between them. CDR1 is SGHNT, CDR2 YENEEA, per germline. CDR3 residues: CASSQRGAGVLGGELFF. The CDR3 DNA is TGTGCCAGCAGCCAAAGGGGGGCGGGAGTGCTCGGCGGGGAGCTGTTTTTT. The whole variable domain, filled in from reference TRBV11-3 and TRBJ2-2, reads EAGVVQSPRYKIIEKKQPVAFWCNPISGHNTLYWYLQNLGQGPELLIRYENEEAVDDSQLPKDRFSAERLKGVDSTLKIQPAELGDSAVYLCASSQRGAGVLGGELFFGEGSRLTVL.

There are many counts of this clonotype. This chain joins TRBV28 and TRBJ1-2; 7 nucleotides line up with TRBD1. The J segment lost 6 bases and the V segment lost 6 bases, leaving 7 bases of the junction unmatched. Germline CDR1 is MDHEN and CDR2 is SYDVKM. The CDR3 contains 13 residues. CDR3 nucleotides: TGTGCCAGCAGAACGTCAGGGGGTCATGGCTACACCTTC. It codes for CASRTSGGHGYTF.

This clonotype has a count of ten or more. The chain links TRBV5-1 to TRBJ2-7; D gene ambiguous. Germline V gene sequence: CDR1 SGHRS, CDR2 YFSETQ. The CDR3 sequence is 14 residues long. The V end lost 7 bases, the J end lost 1 base, and 15 bases lay between the germline ends. Written as DNA, the CDR3 is TGCGCCAGCGGACCCGGGCCGACGTCCTACGAGCAGTACTTC. It encodes CASGPGPTSYEQYF.

This clonotype has a handful of counts. V is TRBV7-9 and J is TRBJ2-7, with a tentative D call TRBD1 (6 bases). The CDR3 runs 15 residues. Germline assignment: CDR1 SEHNR and CDR2 FQNEAQ (reference sequence). The V gene lost 4 bases and the J gene lost 2 bases, with 15 bases spanning the gap. The CDR3 loop is CASSYQTGFPYEQYF. As DNA, the CDR3 is TGTGCCAGCAGCTACCAGACAGGATTCCCCTACGAGCAGTACTTC.

This clonotype was recorded a few times. The chain carries TRBV19 and TRBJ1-1; a weak D match, TRBD1 (6 bases). The CDR3 extends over 14 amino acids. Germline assignment: CDR1 LNHDA and CDR2 SQIVND (reference sequence). V lost 7 bases, J lost 5 bases, and 17 bases lay in between. The CDR3 loop reads CASTSRDIKTEAFF. Written as DNA, the CDR3 is TGTGCCAGTACTAGTCGGGACATCAAAACTGAAGCTTTCTTT.

This clonotype showed up just a few times. The rearrangement links TRBV7-8 to TRBJ2-1, with 11 bases aligning to TRBD2. Germline V gene lookup returns CDR1 SGHVS and CDR2 FQNEAQ. The V gene end was trimmed by 5 bases and the J gene end by 6 bases; junction bases not matched to a gene: 6. The CDR3 totals 15 residues. CDR3 coding DNA: TGTGCCAGCAGCAGCGGACTAGCGGGTAGCAATGAGCAGTTCTTC. Residues: CASSSGLAGSNEQFF.

This rearrangement joins TRBV11-3 to TRBJ2-2; D remains ambiguous. CDR3 length: 13 residues. Germline V gene data show CDR1 as SGHNT and CDR2 as YENEEA. Trimming left V 5 bases short and J 6 bases short, with 10 bases between. The DNA of the CDR3 is TGTGCCAGCAGCCAACAAGAGGCCGGGGAGCTGTTTTTT. Amino acids: CASSQQEAGELFF.

This clonotype was picked up a small number of times. The chain joins TRBV28 to TRBJ2-1; D remains unclear. Trimming shortened V by 8 bases and J by 2 bases, and 10 bases separated the two germline ends. Germline lookup yields CDR1 MDHEN and CDR2 SYDVKM. CDR3 length: 13 amino acids. CDR3 DNA: TGTGCCAGCGTGAGCGAGACCTACAATGAGCAGTTCTTC. Protein: CASVSETYNEQFF.

In its sample, this clonotype was seen a few times. The chain couples TRBV20-1 to TRBJ1-1, with TRBD1 matching 8 bases. CDR1 DFQATT and CDR2 SNEGSKA come from the germline V gene (reference sequence). The V and J ends lost 3 bases and 8 bases, in that order; junction bases with no gene match: 11. The CDR3 has 14 residues. CDR3 region: CSARPRDRWWEAFF. For the CDR3, the DNA is TGCAGTGCTAGGCCGCGGGACAGGTGGTGGGAAGCTTTCTTT.

V is TRBV6-2 or TRBV6-3 and J is TRBJ2-7; D unclear. V gave up 1 base and J gave up 2 bases, with 15 bases separating them. There are 16 residues in the CDR3. In germline, CDR1 is MNHEY, CDR2 SVGEGT. CDR3 protein: CASSYWSSGRTYEQYF. CDR3 nucleotide sequence: TGTGCCAGCAGTTACTGGTCTTCCGGCCGTACCTACGAGCAGTACTTC.

This clonotype has only a few counts. This sequence joins TRBV6-6 and TRBJ2-7, with TRBD1 identical over 8 bases. The V segment lost 5 bases and the J segment 6 bases; nucleotides outside the gene matches: 9. CDR1 is MNHNY, CDR2 SVGAGI, per germline (reference sequence). There are 14 residues in the CDR3. Here the CDR3 reads CASSQGQAESEQYF. CDR3 nucleotide sequence: TGTGCCAGCAGTCAGGGACAGGCTGAGTCCGAGCAGTACTTC.

V is TRBV29-1 and J is TRBJ2-3; 8 bases agree with TRBD1. Germline lookup yields CDR1 SQVTM and CDR2 ANQGSEA. Trimming removed 6 bases from V and 3 bases from J; junction bases left unmatched: 2. This CDR3 has 12 amino acids. The CDR3 bases are TGCAGCGTCGACAGGGGAACAGATACGCAGTATTTT. Translating gives CSVDRGTDTQYF.

V and J are TRBV12-3 or TRBV12-4 and TRBJ2-5, with 8 nucleotides matching TRBD2. The J segment lost 5 bases and the V segment lost 7 bases, leaving 9 bases of the junction unmatched. This CDR3 has 14 residues. The CDR3 loop is CASTLSAGGETQYF. The CDR3 DNA follows: TGTGCCAGCACCCTTTCGGCGGGAGGTGAGACCCAGTACTTC.

The chain employs TRBV7-2 and TRBJ2-5; 8 positions match TRBD1. The V gene end was trimmed by 5 bases and the J gene end by 5 bases; junction bases not matched to a gene: 13. The CDR3 is 16 amino acids. Germline values: CDR1 SGHTA, CDR2 FQGNSA. The CDR3 spells CASSLTIGQGGETQYF. CDR3 bases: TGTGCCAGCAGCCTTACTATAGGACAGGGAGGCGAGACCCAGTACTTC.

This clonotype has a handful of counts. V usage is TRBV5-6 and J usage is TRBJ1-2, with D perhaps TRBD1 (6 bases). The CDR3 sequence is 16 residues long. V shed 0 bases and J shed 2 bases, with 14 bases lying between them. The V gene's germline CDR1 is SGHDT and CDR2 YYEEEE. The CDR3 DNA reads as TGTGCCAGCAGCTTGGTGCCACCACAGGGCAACTATGGCTACACCTTC. It is translated as CASSLVPPQGNYGYTF.

This clonotype has more than one count but fewer than ten. CDR3 sequence: CASTPPSRADTQYF. CDR3 DNA sequence: TGTGCCAGCACCCCGCCGTCGAGGGCAGATACGCAGTATTTT. V is TRBV7-6 and J is TRBJ2-3, with D possibly matching TRBD2 (5 bases). CDR1 SGHVS and CDR2 FNYEAQ come from the germline V gene. The CDR3 is 14 amino acids. Trimming cost V 7 bases and J 4 bases, with 15 bases left between them. Full variable domain (rest looked up from reference TRBV7-6 and TRBJ2-3): GAGVSQSPRYKVTKRGQDVALRCDPISGHVSLYWYRQALGQGPEFLTYFNYEAQQDKSGLPNDRFSAERPEGSISTLTIQRTEQRDSAMYRCASTPPSRADTQYFGPGTRLTVL.

This clonotype was recorded at least ten times. The chain carries TRBV7-2 and TRBJ2-2; no clear D. CDR3 size: 14 residues. The V and J ends lost 1 base and 6 bases respectively, with 9 bases between them. Germline lookup yields CDR1 SGHTA and CDR2 FQGNSA. DNA for the CDR3: TGTGCCAGCAGCTTAGGGTTGACCGCCGGGGAGCTGTTTTTT. It yields the protein CASSLGLTAGELFF.

In this sample, this clonotype turned up many times. This rearrangement joins TRBV27 to TRBJ1-5, with a weak D call TRBD1 (5 bases). The germline V gene has CDR1 MNHEY and CDR2 SMNVEV (reference sequence). The V end lost 5 bases, the J end lost 6 bases, and 11 bases lay between the germline ends. CDR3 length: 13 residues. The CDR3 reads CASSRQRFQPQHF. In DNA form, the CDR3 reads TGTGCCAGCAGTCGACAGCGTTTTCAGCCCCAGCATTTT.

This clonotype was observed a few times. The chain couples TRBV7-2 to TRBJ2-3; D may be TRBD2 (6 bases). The germline V gene has CDR1 SGHTA and CDR2 FQGNSA. V lost 4 bases and J 2 bases, leaving 13 bases between the germline ends. This CDR3 spans 15 amino acids. The CDR3 DNA sequence: TGTGCCAGCAGCTCGTCTAGCGCGTTCACAGATACGCAGTATTTT. It encodes CASSSSSAFTDTQYF.

The chain recombines TRBV2 with TRBJ1-2, with a tentative D call TRBD1 (6 bases). Trimming pared 6 bases from V and 5 bases from J, leaving 13 bases between. Germline CDR1 is SNHLY and CDR2 is FYNNEI. This CDR3 contains 13 residues. The CDR3 DNA follows: TGTGCCAGCAGAAGACAGGCCGGTTATGGCTACACCTTC. Translated, it gives CASRRQAGYGYTF.

At least ten counts were recorded for this clonotype. It is likely a read error, because the conserved phenylalanine at the end of the CDR3 is missing. The DNA is left out, because the CDR3 cannot be placed on it with certainty; the CDR3 is given as TCRdb lists it. The CDR3 loop is CASSPGQERQFL. This chain connects TRBV14 to TRBJ2-1; the listed D gene, TRBD1, was not tested against the DNA. The germline CDR1 and CDR2 sequences are SGHDN and FVKESK. A total of 12 residues make up the CDR3, ends included.

This clonotype has only a few counts. The gene calls are TRBV20-1 and TRBJ2-7; a possible D gene is TRBD2 (5 bases). CDR1 is DFQATT, CDR2 SNEGSKA, per germline (reference sequence). This CDR3 comprises 14 residues. The ends were cut back, 2 bases at V and 6 bases at J, with 17 bases in the middle. DNA for the CDR3: TGCAGTGCTAGATCCCCCGTATCCCGGGGCGAGCAGTACTTC. Protein product: CSARSPVSRGEQYF.

This clonotype was seen repeatedly, ten times or more. V is TRBV10-3 and J is TRBJ2-4, with 9 bases aligning to TRBD2. Germline assignment: CDR1 ENHRY and CDR2 SYGVKD. This CDR3 has 19 residues. The J segment lost 0 bases and the V segment lost 4 bases, leaving 13 bases of the junction unmatched. CDR3 sequence reads: CAISVGLAGILLAKNIQYF. The CDR3 bases are TGTGCCATCAGTGTAGGTCTAGCGGGGATCCTCCTAGCCAAAAACATTCAGTACTTC.

This clonotype came up a few times. This rearrangement joins TRBV10-2 to TRBJ2-3; 7 bases map to TRBD2. V shed 8 bases and J 3 bases; nucleotides not matched to a gene: 11. Germline lookup yields CDR1 WSHSY and CDR2 SAAADI. The CDR3 runs to 15 residues. In DNA form, the CDR3 reads TGCGCCAGCCGCCCTAGCGGAGGTCGAACAGATACGCAGTATTTT. This encodes CASRPSGGRTDTQYF.

This clonotype has only a few counts. The chain combines TRBV6-1 with TRBJ1-5; D unclear. Germline CDR1 reads MNHNS; CDR2 reads SASEGT. This CDR3 contains 14 residues. The V end was cut by 10 bases, the J end by 5 bases, with 18 bases between. The CDR3 DNA sequence: TGTGCCACCCGACGGGCACAAAAGCATCAGCCCCAGCATTTT. Protein product: CATRRAQKHQPQHF.

This clonotype has a handful of counts. The chain couples TRBV29-1 to TRBJ1-5; D ambiguous. V dropped 7 bases and J dropped 7 bases, with 17 bases sitting between them. CDR1 is SQVTM and CDR2 is ANQGSEA in the germline V gene. The CDR3 sequence is 13 residues long. In nucleotides, the CDR3 is TGCAGCGCAAGCCCCGCAGTGGGGCAGCCCCAGCATTTT. Its protein is CSASPAVGQPQHF.

The table lists this clonotype with many counts. No conserved phenylalanine or tryptophan ends this CDR3, so it is likely a read error. The rearrangement links TRBV24-1 to TRBJ2-1; 10 positions match TRBD2. The CDR3 extends over 16 amino acids. Germline CDR1 reads KGHDR; CDR2 reads SFDVKD. J gave up 6 bases and V 0 bases, and 4 bases lay outside the gene matches. In DNA form, the CDR3 reads TGTGCCACCAGTGATTTGCCCCAGCGGGAGGGCAATGAGCAGTTCCTC. It codes for CATSDLPQREGNEQFL.

This clonotype occurred many times. The chain links TRBV12-3 or TRBV12-4 to TRBJ1-1, with 8 nucleotides matching TRBD1. CDR3 length: 13 amino acids. Unmatched junction bases numbered 5, after V lost 5 bases and J lost 6 bases. The CDR3 bases are TGTGCCAGCAGTCTCGGACAGGGCGCTGAAGCTTTCTTT. It specifies CASSLGQGAEAFF.

This clonotype was counted at least ten times. This chain links TRBV7-9 with TRBJ2-1, with D possibly matching TRBD2 (6 bases). The CDR3 is 15 amino acids. Germline V gives CDR1 SEHNR, CDR2 FQNEAQ (reference sequence). V lost 3 bases to trimming and J lost 6 bases, with 15 bases between them. The CDR3 sequence is CASSLSGLLSNEQFF. CDR3 bases: TGTGCCAGCAGCTTGTCGGGACTCCTTTCCAATGAGCAGTTCTTC.

This clonotype was found a few times. V is TRBV3-1 and J is TRBJ2-5, with D possibly being TRBD1 (5 bases). The V end lost 4 bases, the J end lost 3 bases, and 6 bases lay between the germline ends. Germline CDR1 reads LGHDT; CDR2 reads YNNKEL (reference sequence). This CDR3 contains 12 residues. CDR3 amino acids: CASSLREETQYF. In DNA, the CDR3 is TGTGCCAGCAGCCTCAGGGAAGAGACCCAGTACTTC.